This T cell receptor beta chain was sequenced for a study of neurological immune-mediated disorders. General observations from the study: In multiple sclerosis patients, the repertoire cluster was unrelated to clinical or MRI findings.

The time point was: longitudinal time-point 1 (baseline). It was from 2 million PBMCs stored at -80 C that the unsorted libraries were obtained. The germline CDR1 and CDR2 sequences are SGHRS and YFSETQ. CDR3 size: 15 residues. Trimming left V 2 bases short and J 2 bases short, with 13 bases between. This clonotype was recorded at least ten times. As yet, its antigen is unknown. As for the cDNA, it was generated by 5'RACE with 10-nucleotide random UMIs. Each CDR3 protein gets one entry after TCRdb re-called the 5' RACE reads with MiXCR. This sample has 35,000 to 45,000 distinct CDR3 sequences, with roughly 3.2% found just once.

The TCR originated in a woman aged 55 to 70 with multiple sclerosis. The sequenced sample was PBMCs. The chain joins TRBV5-1 to TRBJ2-5; possibly TRBD1 for D (5 bases). In nucleotides, the CDR3 is TGCGCCAGCAGCTTCGTACAGGATAGACAAGAGACCCAGTACTTC. As protein: CASSFVQDRQETQYF.